Following are 5 T cell receptor beta chains from one sample sequenced in a study of OX40 agonist ivuxolimab in advanced cancers. Method: immunoSEQ multiplex PCR; TCRdb's copy keeps in-frame clones and lacks some. The table shows some 52,000 clones, with roughly 84% occurring only once. Sequenced here: CD4+ or CD8+ T cells sorted from blood, sampled in a trial of the OX40 agonist ivuxolimab. Receptors originate from an adult with an advanced solid tumor such as melanoma, head and neck, liver or kidney cancer.

The chain couples TRBV7-7 to TRBJ2-1, with 9 bases aligning to TRBD1. With 5 bases clipped from V and 10 bases from J, the junction kept 6 bases outside the gene matches. The CDR3 extends over 13 amino acids. Per the germline V gene, CDR1 is SSHAT and CDR2 is FNYEAQ (reference sequence). The CDR3 region has the DNA TGTGCCAGCAGCCAGGACAGGGGCCGCGAGCAGTTCTTC. It encodes CASSQDRGREQFF.

This clone was observed a single time. V gene TRBV7-2 combines with J gene TRBJ1-5, with D perhaps TRBD1 (6 bases). Trimming took 4 bases from V and 5 from J, leaving 15 bases between them. Per germline, CDR1 SGHTA and CDR2 FQGNSA. This CDR3 has 15 amino acids. CDR3 in amino acids: CASSSGQTLHQPQHF. The CDR3 DNA sequence: TGTGCCAGCAGCTCCGGACAGACGCTCCATCAGCCCCAGCATTTT.

The CDR3 loop is CASSFTSGSLEQFF. CDR3 coding DNA: TGTGCCAGCAGCTTCACTAGCGGGAGTTTGGAGCAGTTCTTC. This chain joins TRBV11-3 and TRBJ2-1; TRBD2 agrees at 11 bases. The germline gives CDR1 SGHNT, CDR2 YENEEA. The junction had 5 bases not matched to a gene; V was cut back by 3 bases and J by 10 bases. The CDR3 extends over 14 amino acids.

The gene calls are TRBV30 and TRBJ2-7; D possibly matches TRBD1 or TRBD2 (5 bases each). The V and J ends lost 3 bases and 3 bases respectively, with 18 bases between them. The CDR3 is made up of 15 amino acids. CDR1 GTSNPN and CDR2 SVGIG come from the germline V gene (reference sequence). The CDR3 spells CAWRNPGTKSYEQYF. The CDR3 DNA reads TGTGCCTGGAGAAACCCTGGGACCAAAAGCTACGAGCAGTACTTC. The entire variable domain, with the rest obtained from reference TRBV30 and TRBJ2-7, is as follows: SQTIHQWPATLVQPVGSPLSLECTVEGTSNPNLYWYRQAAGRGLQLLFYSVGIGQISSEVPQNLSASRPQDRQFILSSKKLLLSDSGFYLCAWRNPGTKSYEQYFGPGTRLTVT.

A few counts support this clone. The chain employs TRBV10-2 and TRBJ2-2, with D unclear. Trimming left V 0 bases short and J 3 bases short, with 5 bases between. The CDR3 extends over 14 amino acids. From germline, CDR1 is WSHSY and CDR2 SAAADI. CDR3 nucleotides: TGCGCCAGCAGTGAGTCGGGGTACACCGGGGAGCTGTTTTTT. Protein: CASSESGYTGELFF.